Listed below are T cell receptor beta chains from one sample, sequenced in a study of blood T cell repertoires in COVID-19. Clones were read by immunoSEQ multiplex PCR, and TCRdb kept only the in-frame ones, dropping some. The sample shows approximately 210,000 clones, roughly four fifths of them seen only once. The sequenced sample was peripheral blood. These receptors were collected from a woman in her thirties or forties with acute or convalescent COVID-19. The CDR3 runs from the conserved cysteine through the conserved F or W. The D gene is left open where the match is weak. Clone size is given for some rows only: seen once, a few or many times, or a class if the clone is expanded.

TGTGCCAGCAGCCAACTGTCCCTCCGGGACAGGGGGTACGAGCAGTACTTC | CASSQLSLRDRGYEQYF | TRBV5-5 | . | 17 | TRBJ2-7 | TRBD1
TGTGCCAGCTCAGCGGGACTAGCGGGAACTGAGCAGTTCTTC | CASSAGLAGTEQFF | TRBV18 | . | 14 | TRBJ2-1 | TRBD2
TGTGCCAGCAGTGAATGGGGGGAGGACTACGAGCAGTACTTC | CASSEWGEDYEQYF | TRBV25-1 | . | 14 | TRBJ2-7 | .
TGCGCCAGCAGCTTGGCAGGGGGAACAAGCAATCAGCCCCAGCATTTT | CASSLAGGTSNQPQHF | TRBV5-1 | . | 16 | TRBJ1-5 | TRBD1
TGTGCCAGCAGTTCTGTTTTCGGAAACACCATATATTTT | CASSSVFGNTIYF | TRBV12-3/TRBV12-4 | . | 13 | TRBJ1-3 | .
TGTGCCAGCAGCGACATCTCAGGGGAAGAGACCCAGTACTTC | CASSDISGEETQYF | TRBV14 | . | 14 | TRBJ2-5 | .
TGCGCCAGCAGCCAAGGCCAGGCAGGTAGTGTGGGTCAGCCCCAGCATTTT | CASSQGQAGSVGQPQHF | TRBV4-1 | . | 17 | TRBJ1-5 | .
TGCGCCAGCAGTCAATCGAGGCAGGGGCAAGGAAAACTGTTTTTT | CASSQSRQGQGKLFF | TRBV23-1 | . | 15 | TRBJ1-4 | .
TGTGCCAGCAGCTCACTTGCGGCCTACGAGCAGTACTTC | CASSSLAAYEQYF | TRBV7-9 | . | 13 | TRBJ2-7 | .
TGTGCCAGTAGTATAAGCCCGCTCACTGAAGCTTTCTTT | CASSISPLTEAFF | TRBV19 | once | 13 | TRBJ1-1 | .
TGTGCCACCCGAGAGGGGGGCACAGATACGCAGTATTTT | CATREGGTDTQYF | TRBV19 | . | 13 | TRBJ2-3 | .
TGTGCCAGCTCACTCGGACAGGTCGGCACTGAAGCTTTCTTT | CASSLGQVGTEAFF | TRBV18 | . | 14 | TRBJ1-1 | TRBD1
TGTGCCAGCAGTTACATAGGACAGGGGACAGATACGCAGTATTTT | CASSYIGQGTDTQYF | TRBV6-5 | . | 15 | TRBJ2-3 | TRBD1
TGCGCCAGCAGCCTTGGGACAGGAGGCCCCCAGCATTTT | CASSLGTGGPQHF | TRBV5-1 | few | 13 | TRBJ1-5 | TRBD1
TGTGCCAGCAGCCAAATCCCGCGGGGCCCTCGGGGTGAGCAGTACTTC | CASSQIPRGPRGEQYF | TRBV3-1/TRBV3-2 | . | 16 | TRBJ2-7 | .
TGCGCCAGCAGCTCAGGACTAGCCGTGCAAGGGAGAGAGACCCAGTACTTC | CASSSGLAVQGRETQYF | TRBV5-1 | . | 17 | TRBJ2-5 | TRBD2
TGCAGCGTTGTGATCGGTCGGGGAGGTTCTGGAAACACCATATATTTT | CSVVIGRGGSGNTIYF | TRBV29-1 | . | 16 | TRBJ1-3 | .
TGTGCCAGCAGCTCCTACGCAGGGGGCCGAGACACTGAAGCTTTCTTT | CASSSYAGGRDTEAFF | TRBV7-6 | . | 16 | TRBJ1-1 | TRBD1